These 20 T cell receptor beta chains were sequenced from one sample in a study of blood T cells in healthy people across ages (dated by TCRdb to the mid-2010s). The library relied on 5' RACE. The listed sequencing device is Illumina HiSeq 2500. The second PCR ran for about 6 to 12 cycles and used a J-beta primer mix along with a sample-barcoded 5' primer. TCRdb trimmed public reads at Q25 via fastp, called clones via MiXCR and kept in-frame beta chains. All rows with the same CDR3 protein become a single entry with the most common DNA and genes. The sample table lists 1 million or so distinct CDR3 sequences, under 55% of them with a count of one. The ten largest clones capture approximately 17% of the sample. The material sequenced was blood. Receptors originate from an older woman in good health.

CDR3 in amino acids: CSARDGIQKISYNEQFF. CDR3 in DNA: TGCAGTGCTAGAGATGGAATACAGAAGATCTCCTACAATGAGCAGTTCTTC. The rearrangement links TRBV20-1 to TRBJ2-1; no clear D. Trimming took 0 bases from V and 0 from J, leaving 15 bases between them. CDR1 DFQATT and CDR2 SNEGSKA come from the germline V gene (reference sequence). This CDR3 has 17 amino acids.

As regards this clonotype: At one end, the junction sequence differs from germline, possibly due to a read error. The chain has TRBV29-1 and TRBJ2-1; either TRBD1 or TRBD2 may fit D (5 bases each). The CDR3 covers 13 residues. The germline CDR1 and CDR2 sequences are SQVTM and ANQGSEA. The CDR3 coding sequence is TGCGGCGTTGCGGTTAGGATTTGGGGGGAGCAGTTCTTC. It translates to CGVAVRIWGEQFF.

The chain employs TRBV11-1 and TRBJ1-1; a weak D match, TRBD1 (5 bases). CDR3 size: 15 residues. The V and J ends lost 1 base and 6 bases respectively, with 15 bases between them. CDR1 SGHAT and CDR2 FQDESV come from the germline V gene (reference sequence). The CDR3 loop reads CASSLGGTAQPEAFF. The CDR3 coding sequence is TGTGCCAGCAGCTTAGGCGGGACGGCCCAACCTGAAGCTTTCTTT.

The DNA of the CDR3 is TGCGCCAGCAGTGCGGTCCTGGGAGATACGCAGTATTTT. This gives the protein CASSAVLGDTQYF. The chain employs TRBV4-1 and TRBJ2-3; D is undetermined. V dropped 6 bases and J dropped 5 bases, with 12 bases sitting between them. The germline CDR1 and CDR2 sequences are MGHRA and YSYEKL. This CDR3 spans 13 amino acids.

The V gene is TRBV7-9, the J gene TRBJ2-7, with TRBD1 matching 12 bases. The CDR3 has 15 residues. After removal of 7 bases from V and 3 bases from J, the junction contained 7 bases not matched to a gene. Germline CDR1 and CDR2: SEHNR and FQNEAQ (reference sequence). CDR3 coding DNA: TGTGCCAGCATCGCCGGGACAGGGGGCAGCTACGAGCAGTACTTC. Translated, it gives CASIAGTGGSYEQYF.

The chain uses TRBV5-1 and TRBJ1-5; 9 bases match TRBD1. The CDR3 runs to 15 residues. With V trimmed by 0 bases and J by 5 bases, 3 bases remained unmatched. The germline gives CDR1 SGHRS, CDR2 YFSETQ. CDR3 residues: CASSLGGQGHQPQHF. CDR3 coding DNA: TGCGCCAGCAGCTTGGGGGGACAGGGCCATCAGCCCCAGCATTTT.

The J gene is TRBJ2-3, the V gene TRBV10-3; TRBD1 matches 11 bases. V lost 4 bases to trimming and J lost 5 bases; unmatched junction nucleotides: 5. The CDR3 totals 15 residues. Germline CDR1 is ENHRY and CDR2 is SYGVKD. The CDR3 here is CAISGDRGYGDTQYF. CDR3 coding DNA: TGTGCCATCAGTGGGGACAGGGGGTATGGAGATACGCAGTATTTT.

The chain joins TRBV11-2 to TRBJ2-7, with 7 bases aligning to TRBD2. The V segment lost 8 bases and the J segment 0 bases; nucleotides outside the gene matches: 10. Germline CDR1 reads SGHAT; CDR2 reads FQNNGV. The CDR3 sequence is 15 residues long. This CDR3 reads CASGRRRTSSYEQYF. As DNA, the CDR3 is TGTGCCAGCGGCAGAAGGAGGACTAGCTCCTACGAGCAGTACTTC.

This clonotype appeared a few times. The rearrangement links TRBV7-2 to TRBJ2-7; 8 bases are a match to TRBD2. Trimming cost V 5 bases and J 0 bases; bases outside gene matches: 18. Germline assignment: CDR1 SGHTA and CDR2 FQGNSA. The CDR3 spans 19 residues. CDR3 nucleotides: TGTGCCAGCAGCCTGAGGAGCGGGAGCCTGGGCCTCCGCTCCTACGAGCAGTACTTC. Translating it yields CASSLRSGSLGLRSYEQYF.

This clonotype showed up many times. The J gene is TRBJ2-7, the V gene TRBV9; D remains ambiguous. This CDR3 contains 13 residues. Germline values: CDR1 SGDLS, CDR2 YYNGEE. The V and J ends lost 2 bases and 6 bases respectively, with 12 bases between them. The CDR3 reads CASSVSVVSEQYF. In nucleotides, the CDR3 is TGTGCCAGCAGCGTGTCTGTCGTCAGCGAGCAGTACTTC.

The chain combines TRBV7-2 with TRBJ2-1; 8 nucleotides align to TRBD1. CDR3 size: 15 residues. Germline trimming cut 5 bases from V and 3 bases from J; bases unmatched to any gene: 6. Germline lookup yields CDR1 SGHTA and CDR2 FQGNSA. In nucleotides, the CDR3 is TGTGCCAGCAGCCGGACAGGGAAAGGCTACAATGAGCAGTTCTTC. Encoded protein: CASSRTGKGYNEQFF.

This clonotype was seen only once. The V call is TRBV14, the J call TRBJ2-7; D gene unclear. The CDR3 covers 15 residues. The V and J ends lost 0 bases and 7 bases respectively, with 16 bases between them. The V gene's germline CDR1 is SGHDN and CDR2 FVKESK. The CDR3 loop is CASSQDEYPYNEQYF. CDR3 DNA sequence: TGTGCCAGCAGCCAAGACGAGTACCCCTACAATGAGCAGTACTTC.

This clonotype was counted once. Here the CDR3 reads CAMEGKVRKNIQYF. The CDR3 DNA reads as TGTGCCATGGAAGGGAAGGTACGGAAAAACATTCAGTACTTC. The chain is built from TRBV10-3 and TRBJ2-5, with D uncertain. The assigned J gene may be wrong: the sequence end matches TRBJ2-4 better. This CDR3 has 14 residues. Germline lookup yields CDR1 ENHRY and CDR2 SYGVKD.

This clonotype showed up many times. The gene calls are TRBV27 and TRBJ1-1, with D possibly TRBD1 on 5 matching bases. The V end was cut by 8 bases, the J end by 11 bases, with 18 bases between. The length of the CDR3 is 12 residues. In germline, CDR1 is MNHEY, CDR2 SMNVEV (reference sequence). The CDR3 sequence: CASRRGEAAAFF. The CDR3 DNA is TGTGCCAGCCGGCGGGGGGAGGCTGCGGCTTTCTTT.

This clonotype was seen a handful of times. The V call is TRBV20-1, the J call TRBJ2-3; TRBD1 agrees at 9 bases. J gave up 0 bases and V 3 bases, and 16 bases lay outside the gene matches. The CDR3 contains 19 residues. In germline, CDR1 is DFQATT, CDR2 SNEGSKA (reference sequence). The CDR3, as DNA: TGCAGTGCTAGTACCACAGGGGGCGCAGGTCGGGCTAGCACAGATACGCAGTATTTT. Translation: CSASTTGGAGRASTDTQYF.

CDR3 nucleotide sequence: TGCAGTGCTAGGGGGACAGCTACTAACTATGGCTACACCTTC. Its protein product is CSARGTATNYGYTF. The rearrangement joins TRBV20-1 to TRBJ1-2, with TRBD1 matching over 7 bases. The CDR3 extends over 14 amino acids. V was clipped by 3 bases and J by 0 bases; unmatched bases: 4. In germline, CDR1 is DFQATT, CDR2 SNEGSKA (reference sequence).

A few counts support this clonotype. The rearrangement joins TRBV15 to TRBJ1-2; no clear D gene. The V gene lost 1 base and the J gene lost 4 bases, with 10 bases spanning the gap. Germline lookup yields CDR1 LNHNV and CDR2 YYDKDF (reference sequence). There are 14 residues in the CDR3. CDR3 coding DNA: TGTGCCACCAGCAGAGTGGTCTCGAGCTATGGCTACACCTTC. This sequence encodes CATSRVVSSYGYTF. Full variable domain (rest looked up from reference TRBV15 and TRBJ1-2): DAMVIQNPRYQVTQFGKPVTLSCSQTLNHNVMYWYQQKSSQAPKLLFHYYDKDFNNEADTPDNFQSRRPNTSFCFLDIRSPGLGDTAMYLCATSRVVSSYGYTFGSGTRLTVV.

This clonotype was observed a few times. The rearrangement links TRBV11-1 to TRBJ1-1, with D hard to call. V lost 6 bases and J lost 6, with 14 bases in between. The germline V gene has CDR1 SGHAT and CDR2 FQDESV (reference sequence). The CDR3 covers 13 residues. Here the CDR3 DNA reads TGTGCCAGCAGTGAAGGATTTATCGCTGAAGCTTTCTTT. It encodes CASSEGFIAEAFF.

The chain recombines TRBV4-1 with TRBJ2-7; D tentatively reads TRBD1 or TRBD2 (5 bases each). CDR1 and CDR2 from the germline V gene are MGHRA and YSYEKL. The CDR3 consists of 15 residues. V was pared by 4 bases and J by 3 bases, with 16 bases between. For the CDR3, the DNA is TGCGCCAGCAGCCCGCCCGGGACGCGCCGCTACGAGCAGTACTTC. It specifies CASSPPGTRRYEQYF.

The chain has TRBV7-2 and TRBJ2-1; D is undetermined. Germline assignment: CDR1 SGHTA and CDR2 FQGNSA. The CDR3 is 13 amino acids. V was shortened by 6 bases and J by 1 base, with 7 bases between the two germline ends. The DNA for the CDR3 is TGTGCCAGCAGGACCTGGTCCTACAATGAGCAGTTCTTC. Protein sequence: CASRTWSYNEQFF.